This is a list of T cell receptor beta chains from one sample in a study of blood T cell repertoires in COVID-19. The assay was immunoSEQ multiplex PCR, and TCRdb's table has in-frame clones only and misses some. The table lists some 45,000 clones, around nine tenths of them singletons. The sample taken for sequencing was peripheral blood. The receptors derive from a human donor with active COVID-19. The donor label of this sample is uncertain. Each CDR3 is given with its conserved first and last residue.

CAWSRLNTEAFF | TRBV30 | 12 | TRBJ1-1
CASSQTAWGGTGDTEAFF | TRBV7-8 | 18 | TRBJ1-1
CASSLAVPQGNYGYTF | TRBV7-9 | 16 | TRBJ1-2
CASRKVSGTSGTGEQYF | TRBV27 | 17 | TRBJ2-7
CASSFGGAGIQYF | TRBV7-2 | 13 | TRBJ2-4
CASSLEGGLTGELFF | TRBV18 | 15 | TRBJ2-2
CASSVAIGSSYEQYF | TRBV9 | 15 | TRBJ2-7
CASGAMRQGVGELFF | TRBV7-7 | 15 | TRBJ2-2
CASSLDQGDYGYTF | TRBV7-9 | 14 | TRBJ1-2
CASRLRAGGSYEQYF | TRBV5-1 | 15 | TRBJ2-7
CASSSGTSGFYEQYF | TRBV5-4 | 15 | TRBJ2-7
CASSNTGTGSGELFF | TRBV19 | 15 | TRBJ2-2
CASSATGNNEQFF | TRBV7-3 | 13 | TRBJ2-1
CASSQTGTGTYEQYF | TRBV5-5 | 15 | TRBJ2-7
CATSGLFAGIQETQYF | TRBV15 | 16 | TRBJ2-5
CASSQAVGQPQHF | TRBV4-1 | 13 | TRBJ1-5
CASSKLTVDTEAFF | TRBV5-1 | 14 | TRBJ1-1
CASRGGLGRREYHNEQFF | TRBV19 | 18 | TRBJ2-1
CASSLQGWYSPLHF | TRBV7-9 | 14 | TRBJ1-6
CASSQTGQPYNSPLHF | TRBV18 | 16 | TRBJ1-6
CASSRRLAGGGDTQYF | TRBV6-2/TRBV6-3 | 16 | TRBJ2-3
CASSLILAGQYNEQFF | TRBV27 | 16 | TRBJ2-1
CASSLGQNTYNEQFF | TRBV11-2 | 15 | TRBJ2-1
CASSGQMNTEAFF | TRBV12-3/TRBV12-4 | 13 | TRBJ1-1
CASSRTEETQYF | TRBV28 | 12 | TRBJ2-5
CASSFSQGSYNEQFF | TRBV7-7 | 15 | TRBJ2-1
CASSYSGKPTDTQYF | TRBV6-2/TRBV6-3 | 15 | TRBJ2-3
CASSPEGWKATSYEQYF | TRBV28 | 17 | TRBJ2-7
CASSLRGGGGYTF | TRBV7-3 | 13 | TRBJ1-2
CSVEDVGATEAFF | TRBV29-1 | 13 | TRBJ1-1
CASSVARGITEAFF | TRBV25-1 | 14 | TRBJ1-1
CASRYRLSSYNEQFF | TRBV4-1 | 15 | TRBJ2-1
CASSALLQGRSAYEQYF | TRBV6-1 | 17 | TRBJ2-7
CASRGATNEKLFF | TRBV28 | 13 | TRBJ1-4
CASRNRGSSYNSPLHF | TRBV28 | 16 | TRBJ1-6
CASSLTYGELFF | TRBV7-3 | 12 | TRBJ2-2
CASPTGTNTGELFF | TRBV18 | 14 | TRBJ2-2
CASSELEGRQPQHF | TRBV2 | 14 | TRBJ1-5
CASMVTDRAETQYF | TRBV6-5 | 14 | TRBJ2-5
CASSLGGVGETQYF | TRBV5-1 | 14 | TRBJ2-5
CASSQDSLNEQFF | TRBV7-7 | 13 | TRBJ2-1
CASSPTGGPETQYF | TRBV18 | 14 | TRBJ2-5
CASSYQNQPQHF | TRBV6-6 | 12 | TRBJ1-5
CASGGWTYEQYF | TRBV6-5 | 12 | TRBJ2-7
CASSFVIAESSYEQYF | TRBV18 | 16 | TRBJ2-7
CASSVVGATDTQYF | TRBV9 | 14 | TRBJ2-3